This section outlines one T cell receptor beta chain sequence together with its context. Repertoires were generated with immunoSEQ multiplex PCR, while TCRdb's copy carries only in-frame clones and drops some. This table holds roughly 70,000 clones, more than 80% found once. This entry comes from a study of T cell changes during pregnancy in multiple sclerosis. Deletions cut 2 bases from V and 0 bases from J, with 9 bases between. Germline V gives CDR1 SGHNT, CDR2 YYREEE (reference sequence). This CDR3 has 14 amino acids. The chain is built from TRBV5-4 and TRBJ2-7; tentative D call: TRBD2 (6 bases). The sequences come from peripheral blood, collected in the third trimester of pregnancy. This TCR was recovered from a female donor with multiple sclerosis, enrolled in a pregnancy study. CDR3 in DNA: TGTGCCAGCAGCTTTGTCGGGAGCTCCTACGAGCAGTACTTC. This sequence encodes CASSFVGSSYEQYF. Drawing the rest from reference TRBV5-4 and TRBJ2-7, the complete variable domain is ETGVTQSPTHLIKTRGQQVTLRCSSQSGHNTVSWYQQALGQGPQFIFQYYREEENGRGNFPPRFSGLQFPNYSSELNVNALELDDSALYLCASSFVGSSYEQYFGPGTRLTVT.